The following is a T cell receptor (beta chain) sequence with its context. Its antigen is unknown. This entry comes from a study of identical twins. General observations from the study: There is a chance that invariant MAIT and iNKT cells partially muddied zero-insertion analyses.

CDR1 and CDR2 (germline): SGDLS, YYNGEE. The CDR3 consists of 15 residues. V dropped 7 bases and J dropped 5 bases, with 21 bases sitting between them. A single record per CDR3 protein comes from TCRdb applying MiXCR to the 5' RACE reads. The sample lists more than 400,000 distinct CDR3 sequences; nearly 15% were seen once. The same data also contributed to another study, on yellow fever vaccine responses in identical twins.

The J gene is TRBJ2-5, the V gene TRBV9; D is tentatively TRBD1 or TRBD2 (5 bases each). The sequencing sample was made of CD4+ T cells sorted from blood. This TCR came from a woman younger than 30 in good health. The CDR3 is CASARREGFGETQYF. The CDR3, as DNA: TGTGCCAGCGCGCGGCGAGAGGGGTTTGGGGAGACCCAGTACTTC.